This T cell receptor beta chain was identified during a study of T cells expressing NK-cell markers. The CDR3 has 16 amino acids. Germline V gives CDR1 LGHNA, CDR2 YNFKEQ. TCRdb reworked the 5' RACE reads into one entry per CDR3 protein, no DNA. There are 500,000 to 600,000 distinct CDR3 sequences in the sample, with approximately 3.6% held by the top ten. The sequencing sample was made of blood T cells: a sorted CD56 or NKG2C T cell subset, CD4+ or CD8+ T cells, or bulk PBMC T cells (not recorded which). This clonotype was obtained from a man aged 18-30 years in good health. The chain combines TRBV4-2 with TRBJ1-2; the TCRdb call, TRBD1, lacks DNA for checking. The CDR3 here is CASSQAGQGANYGYTF.